The sequence of this TCR beta chain was determined in a study of CD8 T cells in Susac syndrome. The RNA, about 0.5 to 1 ug, was put through reverse transcription using random hexamers. TCRdb ran MiXCR on the immunoSEQ multiplex PCR reads and lists one entry per CDR3 protein. This sample yields fewer than 150,000 distinct CDR3 sequences, of which about 94% are seen a single time; approximately 0.25% belongs to the top ten. The V and J ends lost 10 bases and 2 bases respectively, with 22 bases between them. Germline V gene sequence: CDR1 SGHNT, CDR2 YYREEE (reference sequence). The CDR3 is 15 residues long.

This rearrangement joins TRBV5-4 to TRBJ2-7, with D possibly matching TRBD1 (6 bases). The sequenced sample was CD8+ T cells from PBMCs. The TCR sequence derives from a human donor in good health. CDR3 sequence: CACYSQGWGPYEQYF. CDR3 DNA sequence: TGTGCCTGCTACTCACAGGGCTGGGGCCCCTACGAGCAGTACTTC.